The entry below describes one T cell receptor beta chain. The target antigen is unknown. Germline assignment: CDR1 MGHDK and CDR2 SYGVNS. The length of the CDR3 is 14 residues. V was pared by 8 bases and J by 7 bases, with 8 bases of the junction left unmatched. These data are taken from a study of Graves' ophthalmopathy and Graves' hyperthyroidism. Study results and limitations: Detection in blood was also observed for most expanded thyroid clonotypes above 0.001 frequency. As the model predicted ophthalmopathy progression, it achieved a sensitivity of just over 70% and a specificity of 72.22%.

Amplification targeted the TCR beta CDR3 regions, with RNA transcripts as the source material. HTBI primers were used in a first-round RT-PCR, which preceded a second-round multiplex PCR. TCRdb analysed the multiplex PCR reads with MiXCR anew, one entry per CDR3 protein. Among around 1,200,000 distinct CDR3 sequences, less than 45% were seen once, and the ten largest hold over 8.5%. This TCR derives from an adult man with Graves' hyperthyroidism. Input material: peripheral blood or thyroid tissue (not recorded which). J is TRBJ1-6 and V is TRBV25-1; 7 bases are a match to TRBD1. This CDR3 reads CASEDAGGNSPLHF. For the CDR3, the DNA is TGTGCCAGCGAGGACGCAGGGGGGAATTCACCCCTCCACTTT.